This T cell receptor (beta chain) was captured in a study of Ad26.COV2.S vaccination and SARS-CoV-2 variants (dated by TCRdb to the early 2020s). Describing the broader study: Vaccine-arm donors were drawn from COV1001, a multicentre, randomized, double-blind, placebo-controlled phase I-IIa trial of Ad26.COV2.S in healthy adults. Ad26.COV2.S was administered intramuscularly at a dose of 5x10^10 or 1x10^11 viral particles, either as one shot or as two shots given 56 days apart. TCRbeta repertoire sequencing was used to assess the specificity and breadth of SARS-CoV-2-reactive T cell receptors after Ad26.COV2.S vaccination. The TCR-sequenced set comprised approximately 30 samples: some 20 Ad26.COV2.S vaccine recipients, 5 placebo recipients and 8 SARS-CoV-2 convalescent individuals. Trial participants were randomized into five groups of five, in which low-dose or high-dose Ad26.COV2.S was given once or twice, or placebo was given on both occasions. Throughout the experiments and outcome assessment, investigators stayed blinded to trial group allocation. Points the paper makes about the study in general: Higher spike-specific TCR breadth was observed in Ad26.COV2.S recipients than in placebo recipients (P = 0.0014). Vaccine and placebo recipients had comparable non-spike TCR breadth, which fits with the vaccine containing only spike. The study was not powered to compare responses between vaccine doses or regimens. It was noted by the authors that total T cell responses may have been underestimated by the TCR breadth and depth analyses. After vaccination, substantial breadth of spike-specific CD8+ and CD4+ T cell responses was reported.

A note on this clone: Its recognized antigen is unknown. The sample holds no much larger clone one base away, and base qualities are not on file.

The treatment or condition label corresponds to: around 19 received Ad26.COV2.S at low or high dose, single or two shots; several received placebo; per-sample allocation not given. Repertoires of vaccine and placebo recipients were sequenced from samples collected on day 63 after the first injection. Between 29 July and 7 August 2020, Cohort 1b enrolled around 24 adults aged 18-55 years at one site in Boston, USA. Ad26.COV2.S was a replication-incompetent adenovirus type 26 vector expressing a prefusion-stabilized SARS-CoV-2 spike protein from the original Wuhan strain. The immunoSEQ Assay was the method used to sequence TCRbeta CDR3 regions. After extraction, genomic DNA underwent amplification by bias-controlled multiplex PCR, followed by high-throughput sequencing. The study's processing was this. Collapsing and filtering of sequences were performed to quantify the absolute abundance of each unique TCRbeta CDR3 region. T cell fraction was estimated by normalizing TCRbeta template counts to usable DNA, which was measured by amplifying reference genes present in all nucleated cells. Repertoire TCRs were annotated as SARS-CoV-2-specific by exact matching of V gene, CDR3 amino acid sequence and J gene to a known reactive TCR set. MIRA supplied the reference SARS-CoV-2 TCR set, which was filtered for enrichment in COVID-19-positive ImmuneCODE repertoires so that public or cross-reactive TCRs were removed. Based on the MIRA antigens, annotated TCRs were further analysed at the level of specific ORF or position within ORF. Breadth was defined as the number of annotated unique rearrangements divided by the total number of unique productive rearrangements, and depth was defined as the summed frequency of the annotated unique rearrangements. Group comparisons of TCR breadth used two-sided Wilcoxon rank-sum tests. The immuneACCESS repertoire file appears here via TCRdb, limited to in-frame rearrangements. These files lack a portion of the clones; in checked studies, under half of the deficit traces to unresolved V genes, and the cause of the others is not known. Clone size and V and J calls were adopted from that table, with D and trimming inferred from the DNA. The sample table lists some 290,000 clones, about 86% of them with a count of one. The ten largest clones capture 1.5% to 2% of the sample.

V is clipped by 0 bases and J by 7 bases, and the sequence between their germline boundaries is 13 bases long. The CDR3 has 13 amino acids, counting the end cysteine and phenylalanine. CDR3 DNA only is kept here, 39 bases in frame from base 1. The germline V gene (reference sequence) provides CDR1 GTSNPN and CDR2 SVGIG. This TCR was sampled from a person aged 18-60 years who received the Ad26.COV2.S COVID-19 vaccine or a placebo. Material: peripheral blood, obtained in a trial of Ad26.COV2.S vaccine versus placebo. The chain links TRBV30 with TRBJ2-7; the D gene is perhaps TRBD1, on 6 matching bases. The CDR3 here reads CAWSVQGLGEQYF. The base sequence is TGTGCCTGGAGTGTCCAGGGGCTGGGTGAGCAGTACTTC.